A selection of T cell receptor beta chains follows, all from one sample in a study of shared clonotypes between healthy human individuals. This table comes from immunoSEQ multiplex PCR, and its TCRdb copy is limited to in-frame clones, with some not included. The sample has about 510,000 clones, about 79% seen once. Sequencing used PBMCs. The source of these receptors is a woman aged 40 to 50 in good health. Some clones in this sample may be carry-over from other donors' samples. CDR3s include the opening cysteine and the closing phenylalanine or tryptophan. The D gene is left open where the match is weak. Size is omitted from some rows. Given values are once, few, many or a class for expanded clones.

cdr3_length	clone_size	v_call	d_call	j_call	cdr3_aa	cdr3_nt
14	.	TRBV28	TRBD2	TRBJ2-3	CASSQGLAGDTQYF	TGTGCCAGCAGTCAGGGACTAGCGGGAGATACGCAGTATTTT
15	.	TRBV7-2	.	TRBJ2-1	CASSAQGAGYNEQFF	TGTGCCAGCAGCGCCCAGGGCGCGGGTTACAATGAGCAGTTCTTC
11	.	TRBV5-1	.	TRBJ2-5	CASSLKETQYF	TGCGCCAGCAGCTTGAAGGAGACCCAGTACTTC
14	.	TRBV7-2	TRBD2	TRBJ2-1	CASSQGTSGGEQFF	TGTGCCAGCAGCCAAGGGACTAGCGGAGGTGAGCAGTTCTTC
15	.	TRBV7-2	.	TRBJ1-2	CASSLDARGSYGYTF	TGTGCCAGCAGCTTAGACGCCAGGGGATCCTATGGCTACACCTTC
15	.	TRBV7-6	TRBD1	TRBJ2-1	CASSPTATGANEQFF	TGTGCCAGCAGCCCAACCGCGACAGGGGCAAATGAGCAGTTCTTC
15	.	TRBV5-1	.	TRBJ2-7	CASSYIVGDQYEQYF	TGCGCCAGCAGCTATATTGTCGGAGATCAGTACGAGCAGTACTTC
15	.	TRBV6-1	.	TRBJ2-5	CASSTQPTGRETQYF	TGTGCCAGCAGTACCCAACCGACAGGGAGGGAGACCCAGTACTTC
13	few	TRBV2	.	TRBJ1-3	CAGTGYAGNTIYF	TGTGCCGGAACAGGGTATGCTGGAAACACCATATATTTT
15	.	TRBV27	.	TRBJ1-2	CASSTTARENYGYTF	TGTGCCAGCAGCACAACTGCCCGGGAAAACTATGGCTACACCTTC
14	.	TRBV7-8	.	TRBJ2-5	CASRVYREGETQYF	TGTGCCAGCAGGGTTTACCGGGAAGGAGAGACCCAGTACTTC
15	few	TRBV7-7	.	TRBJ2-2	CASSLGQANTGELFF	TGTGCTAGCAGCTTGGGTCAGGCGAACACCGGGGAGCTGTTTTTT
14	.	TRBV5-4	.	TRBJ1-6	CASSLETGNSPLHF	TGTGCCAGCAGCTTGGAAACGGGTAATTCACCCCTCCACTTT
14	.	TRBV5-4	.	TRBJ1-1	CASSFGVGSTEAFF	TGTGCCAGCAGCTTTGGGGTGGGGAGCACTGAAGCTTTCTTT
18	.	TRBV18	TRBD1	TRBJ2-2	CASSADRLTGFLTGELFF	TGTGCCAGCTCCGCCGACAGACTGACAGGGTTTCTTACCGGGGAGCTGTTTTTT
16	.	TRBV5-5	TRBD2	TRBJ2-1	CASSPTSGMYSGEQFF	TGTGCCAGCAGCCCGACTAGCGGGATGTACTCGGGTGAGCAGTTCTTC
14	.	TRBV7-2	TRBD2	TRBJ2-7	CASSMGLGSYEQYF	TGTGCCAGCAGCATGGGACTAGGTTCCTACGAGCAGTACTTC
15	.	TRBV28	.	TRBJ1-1	CASSSLGGGNTEAFF	TGTGCCAGCAGTTCCCTGGGTGGAGGGAACACTGAAGCTTTCTTT
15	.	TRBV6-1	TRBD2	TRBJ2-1	CASEGGRATYNEQFF	TGTGCCAGCGAAGGCGGGAGGGCTACCTACAATGAGCAGTTCTTC
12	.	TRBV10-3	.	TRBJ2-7	CASSYSPYEQYF	TGTGCCAGCAGTTACTCCCCCTACGAGCAGTACTTC
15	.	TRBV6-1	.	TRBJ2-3	CASSEPVSSTDTQYF	TGTGCCAGCAGTGAACCAGTTTCGAGCACAGATACGCAGTATTTT
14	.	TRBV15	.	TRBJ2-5	CATSRGGPAETQYF	TGTGCCACCAGCAGAGGGGGCCCTGCAGAGACCCAGTACTTC
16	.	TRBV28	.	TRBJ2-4	CASSPQGFLAKNIQYF	TGTGCCAGCAGTCCACAGGGCTTCTTAGCCAAAAACATTCAGTACTTC
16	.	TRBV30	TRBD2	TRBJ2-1	CAWSRLTSGRTNEQFF	TGTGCCTGGAGTCGCCTTACTAGCGGGAGAACCAATGAGCAGTTCTTC